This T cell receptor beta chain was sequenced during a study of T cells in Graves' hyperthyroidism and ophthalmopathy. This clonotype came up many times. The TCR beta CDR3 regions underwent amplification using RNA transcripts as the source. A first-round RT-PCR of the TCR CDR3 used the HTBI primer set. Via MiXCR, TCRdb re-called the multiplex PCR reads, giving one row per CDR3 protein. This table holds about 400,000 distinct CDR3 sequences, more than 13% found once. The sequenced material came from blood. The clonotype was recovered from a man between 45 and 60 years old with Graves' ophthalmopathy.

The CDR3 sequence is CASSSIDYSPLHF. CDR3 nucleotide sequence: TGTGCCAGCAGCTCCATCGATTATTCACCCCTCCACTTT. The chain carries TRBV7-9 and TRBJ1-6, with D unclear. V was clipped by 4 bases and J by 8 bases, with 9 bases between them. The germline V gene encodes CDR1 SEHNR and CDR2 FQNEAQ (reference sequence). CDR3 size: 13 residues.